What follows are 29 T cell receptor beta chains derived from one specimen sequenced in a study of shared clonotypes between healthy human individuals. Measured with immunoSEQ multiplex PCR; TCRdb has only the in-frame clones, and not every one. The table includes roughly 1 million clones, 70% to 80% detected once. The sample consisted of memory CD4+ T cells from PBMCs. Noted subset: CD45RA-negative fraction. The receptors were sampled from a man between 18 and 35 years old in good health. Some clones in this sample may be carry-over from other donors' samples.

The chain recombines TRBV11-2 with TRBJ2-7; D ambiguous. This CDR3 contains 13 residues. The germline V and J ends were trimmed by 3 bases and 6 bases, with 12 bases remaining between them. CDR1 and CDR2 from the germline V gene are SGHAT and FQNNGV. This CDR3 reads CASSLASVGEQYF. CDR3 DNA sequence: TGTGCCAGCAGCTTGGCCAGCGTGGGCGAGCAGTACTTC.

The chain employs TRBV6-6 and TRBJ1-1, with D unclear. In germline, CDR1 is MNHNY, CDR2 SVGAGI (reference sequence). This CDR3 region has 13 residues. Trimming removed 6 bases at V and 2 bases at J, with 10 bases between. CDR3 bases: TGTGCCAGCAGCGGGGTCGGAAACACTGAAGCTTTCTTT. Its protein is CASSGVGNTEAFF.

The J gene is TRBJ2-5, the V gene TRBV11-2; a possible D gene is TRBD2 (5 bases). This CDR3 spans 12 amino acids. CDR1 SGHAT and CDR2 FQNNGV come from the germline V gene. Trimming stripped 6 bases from V and 2 bases from J, with 7 bases between. The CDR3 is CASSRDQETQYF. In DNA, the CDR3 is TGTGCCAGCAGTCGGGATCAAGAGACCCAGTACTTC.

The chain combines TRBV9 with TRBJ2-1, with 13 bases matching TRBD2. V was clipped by 3 bases and J by 9 bases; unmatched bases: 9. Germline V gives CDR1 SGDLS, CDR2 YYNGEE. The CDR3 has 16 residues. The CDR3 DNA follows: TGTGCCAGCAGCGCGATAGGGACTAGCGGGACAGGTGAGCAGTTCTTC. This encodes CASSAIGTSGTGEQFF.

This CDR3 is CASSGGQGARDTEAFF. The CDR3 DNA is TGTGCCAGCAGTGGGGGACAGGGGGCGAGGGACACTGAAGCTTTCTTT. This chain links TRBV6-1 with TRBJ1-1; 12 nucleotides match TRBD1. There are 16 residues in the CDR3. Germline V gene lookup returns CDR1 MNHNS and CDR2 SASEGT. The J segment lost 3 bases and the V segment lost 4 bases, leaving 6 bases of the junction unmatched.

V gene TRBV15 combines with J gene TRBJ2-3; 10 bases match TRBD2. The germline V gene has CDR1 LNHNV and CDR2 YYDKDF (reference sequence). There are 16 residues in the CDR3. With V trimmed by 5 bases and J by 5 bases, 10 bases remained unmatched. Written as DNA, the CDR3 is TGTGCCACCAGCTTTAGACTAGCGGGCGGCGGAGATACGCAGTATTTT. Amino acid sequence: CATSFRLAGGGDTQYF.

CDR3 in DNA: TGTGCCAGCAGTTTCAGCGGGAGATACACAGATACGCAGTATTTT. This sequence encodes CASSFSGRYTDTQYF. The chain has TRBV27 and TRBJ2-3, with 8 nucleotides matching TRBD2. J was trimmed by 2 bases and V by 3 bases; bases with no gene match: 4. There are 15 residues in the CDR3. CDR1 MNHEY and CDR2 SMNVEV come from the germline V gene (reference sequence).

The rearrangement uses TRBV5-4 and TRBJ2-2; D might be TRBD2 (6 bases). The CDR3 consists of 15 residues. Trimming pared 4 bases from V and 4 bases from J, leaving 14 bases between. Germline CDR1 is SGHNT and CDR2 is YYREEE (reference sequence). The chain's CDR3 is CASSPGGAGTGELFF. CDR3 nucleotide sequence: TGTGCCAGCAGCCCCGGAGGGGCCGGCACCGGGGAGCTGTTTTTT.

The V and J genes are TRBV29-1 and TRBJ2-1; D is possibly TRBD2 (5 bases). Trimming stripped 3 bases from V and 0 bases from J, with 6 bases between. This CDR3 contains 13 residues. CDR1 and CDR2 (germline): SQVTM, ANQGSEA. This chain's CDR3 is CSVDGSSYNEQFF. The CDR3 DNA sequence: TGCAGCGTTGATGGGAGCTCCTACAATGAGCAGTTCTTC.

V is TRBV19 and J is TRBJ1-2; 8 nucleotides align to TRBD1. CDR1 and CDR2 (germline): LNHDA, SQIVND (reference sequence). The CDR3 loop spans 14 amino acids. V lost 5 bases to trimming and J lost 5 bases; unmatched junction nucleotides: 7. The CDR3 reads CASSENWTGYGYTF. In nucleotides, the CDR3 is TGTGCCAGTAGTGAAAACTGGACAGGGTATGGCTACACCTTC.

This chain uses TRBV7-2 with TRBJ1-1, with D unclear. The CDR3 sequence is 14 residues long. Germline V gene sequence: CDR1 SGHTA, CDR2 FQGNSA. V gave up 1 base and J gave up 7 bases, with 13 bases separating them. The CDR3 spells CASSLERTVREAFF. The CDR3 bases are TGTGCCAGCAGCTTAGAGAGGACGGTCCGTGAAGCTTTCTTT. The entire variable domain, with the rest obtained from reference TRBV7-2 and TRBJ1-1, is as follows: GAGVSQSPSNKVTEKGKDVELRCDPISGHTALYWYRQSLGQGLEFLIYFQGNSAPDKSGLPSDRFSAERTGGSVSTLTIQRTQQEDSAVYLCASSLERTVREAFFGQGTRLTVV.

Comments on this clone: Other DNA sequences in the same sample also yield this CDR3. The gene calls are TRBV6-1 and TRBJ2-7, with D unresolved. V lost 3 bases, J lost 0 bases, and 9 bases lay in between. The CDR3 covers 14 residues. Germline CDR1 is MNHNS and CDR2 is SASEGT. CDR3: CASSEGPSSYEQYF. The CDR3 nucleotides read TGTGCCAGCAGTGAGGGCCCCAGCTCCTACGAGCAGTACTTC.

The chain combines TRBV6-6 with TRBJ2-7; 7 nucleotides match TRBD1. Trimming cost V 7 bases and J 0 bases; bases outside gene matches: 9. Germline lookup yields CDR1 MNHNY and CDR2 SVGAGI (reference sequence). CDR3 size: 15 residues. CDR3 region: CASKTRTGSSYEQYF. The CDR3 nucleotides are TGTGCCAGCAAAACAAGGACAGGCAGCTCCTACGAGCAGTACTTC.

This CDR3 reads CASSLVGTDRSDGYTF. The CDR3, as DNA: TGTGCCAGCAGCTTAGTTGGGACAGATAGGTCGGATGGCTACACCTTC. The chain combines TRBV7-2 with TRBJ1-2, with TRBD1 matching 7 bases. J gave up 6 bases and V 1 base, and 11 bases lay outside the gene matches. The germline gives CDR1 SGHTA, CDR2 FQGNSA. This CDR3 contains 16 residues.

The chain has TRBV5-4 and TRBJ1-4, with D possibly TRBD1 on 5 matching bases. Trimming left V 4 bases short and J 8 bases short, with 21 bases between. This CDR3 spans 16 amino acids. Germline V gene sequence: CDR1 SGHNT, CDR2 YYREEE (reference sequence). The CDR3 region is CASSPNGGGVGEKLFF. The CDR3 DNA sequence: TGTGCCAGCAGCCCGAATGGTGGGGGTGTAGGAGAAAAACTGTTTTTT.

V is TRBV18 and J is TRBJ1-2, with no clear D. V lost 3 bases and J 7 bases, leaving 18 bases between the germline ends. The germline V gene encodes CDR1 KGHSH and CDR2 LQKENI. This CDR3 spans 15 amino acids. CDR3 in DNA: TGTGCCAGCTCACCCACAAAGGCAGGAGAACCTGGCTACACCTTC. Its protein is CASSPTKAGEPGYTF.

The table lists this clone with a few counts. This chain connects TRBV7-3 to TRBJ2-5; D is possibly TRBD2 (6 bases). This CDR3 is built from 12 residues. V shed 3 bases and J shed 5 bases, with 7 bases lying between them. CDR1 and CDR2 from the germline V gene are SGHTA and FQGTGA. The CDR3 nucleotides read TGTGCCAGCAGCTTCCGGGGGGAGACCCAGTACTTC. Its translation: CASSFRGETQYF.

The V gene is TRBV7-3, the J gene TRBJ2-1; TRBD1 matches 7 bases. Germline V gene sequence: CDR1 SGHTA, CDR2 FQGTGA. The CDR3 length is 15 residues. V was clipped by 0 bases and J by 5 bases; unmatched bases: 4. The CDR3 DNA reads TGTGCCAGCAGCTTAACCGGGACAGCCCACAATGAGCAGTTCTTC. Translated: CASSLTGTAHNEQFF.

On this clone: The identical CDR3 is also encoded by other nucleotide sequences in the sample. The chain is built from TRBV11-2 and TRBJ2-3; D unclear. Germline CDR1 SGHAT, CDR2 FQNNGV. The CDR3 is 13 amino acids. V lost 5 bases and J lost 1, with 7 bases in between. The CDR3 DNA sequence: TGTGCCAGCAGCCCGGTAGGCACAGATACGCAGTATTTT. It specifies CASSPVGTDTQYF.

V usage is TRBV7-2 and J usage is TRBJ2-2; tentatively, D is TRBD1 (6 bases). CDR1 and CDR2 from the germline V gene are SGHTA and FQGNSA. V was pared by 4 bases and J by 1 base, with 13 bases between. The CDR3 runs 16 residues. DNA of the CDR3: TGTGCCAGCAGCTACTTCGGGGACAAGAACACCGGGGAGCTGTTTTTT. Its translation: CASSYFGDKNTGELFF.

This chain links TRBV18 with TRBJ2-1; TRBD1 aligns across 8 bases. This CDR3 is 15 amino acids long. V shed 4 bases, J shed 7 bases, and the junction held 9 bases outside the gene matches. Germline V gene sequence: CDR1 KGHSH, CDR2 LQKENI. CDR3 nucleotide sequence: TGTGCCAGCTCACGGGCGACAGGGGTGGGGAATGAGCAGTTCTTC. It encodes CASSRATGVGNEQFF.

This sequence joins TRBV9 and TRBJ2-2; D gene ambiguous. V gave up 0 bases and J gave up 7 bases, with 4 bases separating them. Germline V gene lookup returns CDR1 SGDLS and CDR2 YYNGEE. The CDR3 loop spans 12 amino acids. The CDR3 DNA reads TGTGCCAGCAGCGTAGGGATCGGGGAGCTGTTTTTT. This gives the protein CASSVGIGELFF.

This clone has more than one count but fewer than ten. Other DNA sequences within the sample encode an identical CDR3. The chain joins TRBV18 to TRBJ1-5, with a weak D call TRBD1 (5 bases). Trimming removed 6 bases from V and 5 bases from J, with 11 bases in between. The length of the CDR3 is 13 residues. In germline, CDR1 is KGHSH, CDR2 LQKENI. The CDR3 loop is CASSPGGDQPQHF. The CDR3 nucleotides are TGTGCCAGCTCCCCCGGGGGGGATCAGCCCCAGCATTTT.

This rearrangement joins TRBV7-3 to TRBJ2-3, with D unresolved. Trimming stripped 5 bases from V and 1 base from J, with 7 bases between. There are 13 residues in the CDR3. Germline lookup yields CDR1 SGHTA and CDR2 FQGTGA. In DNA form, the CDR3 reads TGTGCCAGCAGCCGGTGGGGCACAGATACGCAGTATTTT. This codes for CASSRWGTDTQYF.

The V call is TRBV2, the J call TRBJ2-3, with 9 bases matching TRBD1. Trimming took 4 bases from V and 3 from J; bases not matched to a gene: 5. The germline V gene encodes CDR1 SNHLY and CDR2 FYNNEI. The CDR3 loop spans 15 amino acids. CDR3 sequence (DNA): TGTGCCAGCAGTGTAGGGACAGGGACTACAGATACGCAGTATTTT. Protein product: CASSVGTGTTDTQYF. The variable domain in full, completed from reference TRBV2 and TRBJ2-3, reads EPEVTQTPSHQVTQMGQEVILRCVPISNHLYFYWYRQILGQKVEFLVSFYNNEISEKSEIFDDQFSVERPDGSNFTLKIRSTKLEDSAMYFCASSVGTGTTDTQYFGPGTRLTVL.

The chain is built from TRBV7-2 and TRBJ2-1; 11 nucleotides align to TRBD2. The germline V gene encodes CDR1 SGHTA and CDR2 FQGNSA. The V and J ends lost 0 bases and 6 bases, in that order; junction bases with no gene match: 4. The CDR3 totals 16 residues. For the CDR3, the DNA is TGTGCCAGCAGCTTAGCTAGCGGGAGGGCAGCCAATGAGCAGTTCTTC. It yields the protein CASSLASGRAANEQFF. The full variable domain, in which reference TRBV7-2 and TRBJ2-1 provide the parts outside the CDR3, is GAGVSQSPSNKVTEKGKDVELRCDPISGHTALYWYRQSLGQGLEFLIYFQGNSAPDKSGLPSDRFSAERTGGSVSTLTIQRTQQEDSAVYLCASSLASGRAANEQFFGPGTRLTVL.

This clone occurred a few times. The chain links TRBV5-1 to TRBJ2-7; 9 positions agree with TRBD2. The CDR3 is 14 residues long. J lost 7 bases, V lost 0 bases, and 5 bases had no gene match. The germline V gene has CDR1 SGHRS and CDR2 YFSETQ. CDR3 sequence (DNA): TGCGCCAGCAGCTTGGGAGGGACTAGCTCTGAGCAGTACTTC. Encoded protein: CASSLGGTSSEQYF.

This clone was seen a handful of times. The gene calls are TRBV5-8 and TRBJ2-1; 8 bases line up with TRBD2. Unmatched junction bases numbered 6, after V lost 3 bases and J lost 4 bases. This CDR3 region has 15 residues. CDR1 and CDR2 from the germline V gene are SGHTS and YDEGEE. CDR3 sequence (DNA): TGTGCCAGCAGCTCAAGCGGGAGAGGGTACAATGAGCAGTTCTTC. Amino acids: CASSSSGRGYNEQFF. The variable domain in full, completed from reference TRBV5-8 and TRBJ2-1, reads EAGVTQSPTHLIKTRGQQATLRCSPISGHTSVYWYQQALGLGLQFLLWYDEGEERNRGNFPPRFSGRQFPNYSSELNVNALELEDSALYLCASSSSGRGYNEQFFGPGTRLTVL.

This clone appeared a few times. The chain links TRBV27 to TRBJ2-1; possible D gene TRBD2, 5 bases. CDR1 and CDR2 from the germline V gene are MNHEY and SMNVEV (reference sequence). This CDR3 is 16 amino acids long. Trimming took off 3 bases at V and 2 bases at J, with 14 bases between the two ends. The CDR3 DNA reads as TGTGCCAGCAGTTTCGGAGCGGTTCTACCCTACAATGAGCAGTTCTTC. This gives the protein CASSFGAVLPYNEQFF.